This TCR beta chain was sequenced for a study of T cells in Graves' hyperthyroidism and ophthalmopathy. Study information: Peripheral blood was secured at the point of initial diagnosis, before any treatment. Points from the study as a whole: Prediction of ophthalmopathy progression came a median approximately 6.6 months pre-onset.

TCR beta CDR3 region amplification was performed from RNA transcripts. In the first-round RT-PCR of the TCR CDR3, the HTBI primer set was used. TCRdb called the multiplex PCR reads again in MiXCR, with one record for every CDR3 protein. The table includes a few hundred thousand distinct CDR3 sequences, around 16% detected once. In its sample, this clonotype was seen many times. Its target is not known. Hyperthyroidism in the patients, aged 18 to 65, was newly diagnosed and under 2 months in duration. The CDR3 has 15 residues. Deletions cut 5 bases from V and 3 bases from J, with 15 bases between. The V call is TRBV12-3 or TRBV12-4, the J call TRBJ2-3; D is unclear. Sequencing was done on a sample of blood. This clonotype was sampled from a woman between 18 and 30 years old with Graves' hyperthyroidism. The CDR3 is CASSLDRRSTDTQYF. Written as DNA, the CDR3 is TGTGCCAGCAGTCTCGACCGCCGGAGTACAGATACGCAGTATTTT.